The source of this TCR beta chain is a study of CD8+ T cells in alopecia areata. Across the study: Affected scalp percentage gauged treated patients' severity.

Reverse transcription of extracted RNA yielded cDNA, which provided the sequencing template. Sequenced by immunoSEQ multiplex PCR; TCRdb stores in-frame clones only, minus some. The profile shows over 250,000 clones, 60% of them singletons. The treatment was: oral pan-JAK inhibitor, 5-10 mg twice daily. Those with alopecia areata gave lesional scalp punch biopsies and peripheral blood. Sequenced material: CD4+ T cells sorted from blood, taken at approximately week 52, from a patient treated with tofacitinib. This clonotype was sampled from a human donor with alopecia areata.

CDR3 sequence reads: CASSLDGGNQETQYF. The DNA of the CDR3 is TGTGCCAGCAGCCTCGACGGGGGTAACCAAGAGACCCAGTACTTC. The V gene is TRBV5-4, the J gene TRBJ2-5; the D gene is possibly TRBD2 (6 bases). V lost 4 bases, J lost 0 bases, and 13 bases lay in between. Germline V lookup: CDR1 SGHNT, CDR2 YYREEE (reference sequence). The CDR3 length is 15 residues.